A single sample gave rise to the 16 T cell receptor beta chains below, sequenced in a study of OX40 agonist ivuxolimab in advanced cancers. The repertoire was sequenced with immunoSEQ multiplex PCR; TCRdb's copy has only in-frame clones and lacks some. The table has tens of thousands of clones, roughly 79% seen once. Sequencing was performed on CD4+ or CD8+ T cells sorted from blood, taken in a trial of the OX40 agonist ivuxolimab. The receptors were sampled from an adult with an advanced solid tumor such as melanoma, head and neck, liver or kidney cancer.

The V gene is TRBV19, the J gene TRBJ1-1; a possible D gene is TRBD1 (5 bases). Trimming removed 3 bases from V and 6 bases from J, with 14 bases in between. This CDR3 has 14 residues. Germline CDR1 is LNHDA and CDR2 is SQIVND (reference sequence). CDR3 nucleotide sequence: TGTGCCAGTAGTATCCGCGTGGAGGGGCCTGAAGCTTTCTTT. Amino acids: CASSIRVEGPEAFF.

The chain recombines TRBV9 with TRBJ2-7, with D possibly being TRBD2 (5 bases). CDR3 size: 14 residues. V lost 4 bases, J lost 4 bases, and 15 bases lay in between. Germline loops: CDR1 SGDLS, CDR2 YYNGEE. The CDR3 sequence is CASSPVDSPYEQYF. CDR3 coding DNA: TGTGCCAGCAGCCCCGTGGACTCCCCATACGAGCAGTACTTC.

CDR3 sequence reads: CSADAGYTF. The CDR3 DNA follows: TGCAGCGCAGACGCTGGCTACACCTTC. The chain couples TRBV29-1 to TRBJ1-2, with D unresolved. Looked up from germline, CDR1 is SQVTM and CDR2 is ANQGSEA. Trimming left V 7 bases short and J 7 bases short, with 7 bases between. The length of the CDR3 is 9 residues.

This rearrangement joins TRBV19 to TRBJ1-3; D gene ambiguous. V was cut by 5 bases and J by 9 bases, with 23 bases left in between. The CDR3 totals 16 residues. Germline CDR1 and CDR2: LNHDA and SQIVND (reference sequence). CDR3 nucleotide sequence: TGTGCCAGTAGTTCCTACCTCTCAGGAAAACAAAGCACCATATATTTT. Its translation: CASSSYLSGKQSTIYF. The full variable domain, completed using reference TRBV19 and TRBJ1-3, is DGGITQSPKYLFRKEGQNVTLSCEQNLNHDAMYWYRQDPGQGLRLIYYSQIVNDFQKGDIAEGYSVSREKKESFPLTVTSAQKNPTAFYLCASSSYLSGKQSTIYFGEGSWLTVV.

V and J are TRBV9 and TRBJ2-5; the D gene is possibly TRBD2 (6 bases). CDR1 is SGDLS and CDR2 is YYNGEE in the germline V gene. The ends were cut back, 0 bases at V and 4 bases at J, with 10 bases in the middle. This CDR3 is 14 amino acids long. The CDR3 nucleotides are TGTGCCAGCAGCGTAGGGGGGGAGCGAGAGACCCAGTACTTC. As protein: CASSVGGERETQYF.

This sequence joins TRBV6-5 and TRBJ1-4; no clear D gene. V was trimmed by 4 bases and J by 3 bases, leaving 6 bases between them. CDR1 MNHEY and CDR2 SVGAGI come from the germline V gene. The CDR3 runs 13 residues. The CDR3 region has the DNA TGTGCCAGCAGTTCTGCGGCTAATGAAAAACTGTTTTTT. It codes for CASSSAANEKLFF.

V gene TRBV6-6 combines with J gene TRBJ2-1; D remains ambiguous. Per the germline V gene, CDR1 is MNHNY and CDR2 is SVGAGI (reference sequence). CDR3 length: 13 amino acids. V lost 1 base and J 6 bases, leaving 7 bases between the germline ends. CDR3 amino acids: CASSYFLGNEQFF. CDR3 nucleotide sequence: TGTGCCAGCAGTTACTTCCTAGGCAATGAGCAGTTCTTC.

V usage is TRBV6-1 and J usage is TRBJ2-7; 13 bases align to TRBD2. CDR3 length equals 15 residues. The V gene end was trimmed by 6 bases and the J gene end by 1 base; junction bases not matched to a gene: 3. Per germline, CDR1 MNHNS and CDR2 SASEGT. The CDR3 protein is CASSPGLAGSYEQYF. The CDR3 region has the DNA TGTGCCAGCAGCCCGGGACTAGCGGGATCCTACGAGCAGTACTTC.

The J gene is TRBJ2-3, the V gene TRBV28, with TRBD2 identical over 11 bases. The CDR3 covers 17 residues. The germline V gene encodes CDR1 MDHEN and CDR2 SYDVKM. Trimming removed 5 bases from V and 3 bases from J; junction bases left unmatched: 10. CDR3: CASSILPGLAVTDTQYF. CDR3 nucleotides: TGTGCCAGCAGTATCCTTCCGGGACTAGCGGTGACAGATACGCAGTATTTT.

The J gene is TRBJ1-5, the V gene TRBV6-6; TRBD1 aligns across 9 bases. The CDR3 totals 14 residues. Germline assignment: CDR1 MNHNY and CDR2 SVGAGI (reference sequence). V lost 6 bases to trimming and J lost 7 bases; unmatched junction nucleotides: 7. In nucleotides, the CDR3 is TGTGCCAGCAGCCGACAGGGGGAAGGACAGCCCCAGCATTTT. Translating it yields CASSRQGEGQPQHF.

The table lists this clone with a few counts. V usage is TRBV19 and J usage is TRBJ1-5, with 7 bases lining up with TRBD1. This CDR3 is 15 amino acids long. V lost 3 bases and J lost 2; bases outside the gene matches: 4. CDR1 is LNHDA, CDR2 SQIVND, per germline (reference sequence). Here the CDR3 reads CASSMYTGGNQPQHF. DNA for the CDR3: TGTGCCAGTAGTATGTATACAGGGGGCAATCAGCCCCAGCATTTT.

The V and J genes are TRBV28 and TRBJ2-5; D not resolved. The V and J ends lost 2 bases and 2 bases respectively, with 6 bases between them. CDR1 is MDHEN, CDR2 SYDVKM, per germline. The CDR3 length is 13 residues. The DNA of the CDR3 is TGTGCCAGCAGTTTACTGGGGCAAGAGACCCAGTACTTC. Translated: CASSLLGQETQYF.

This clone was counted a few times. The chain is built from TRBV7-9 and TRBJ2-6; weak D call: TRBD2 (6 bases). CDR3 length: 19 amino acids. V gave up 4 bases and J gave up 2 bases, with 21 bases separating them. Germline values: CDR1 SEHNR, CDR2 FQNEAQ (reference sequence). CDR3 loop: CASSSSLGGLPAGANVLTF. As DNA, the CDR3 is TGTGCCAGCAGCTCCTCTCTCGGGGGTCTCCCGGCTGGGGCCAACGTCCTGACTTTC.

This clone appeared a few times. V is TRBV4-2 and J is TRBJ1-4, with TRBD1 matching over 7 bases. V lost 1 base and J lost 7; bases outside the gene matches: 12. This CDR3 is built from 17 residues. CDR1 and CDR2 (germline): LGHNA, YNFKEQ. The CDR3 nucleotides read TGTGCCAGCAGCCAAGGGAGGATTGGGGCAGGGGGTGAAAAACTGTTTTTT. This gives the protein CASSQGRIGAGGEKLFF.

V usage is TRBV6-6 and J usage is TRBJ1-2; 10 bases line up with TRBD1. After removal of 2 bases from V and 7 bases from J, the junction contained 4 bases not matched to a gene. In germline, CDR1 is MNHNY, CDR2 SVGAGI (reference sequence). CDR3 length equals 14 residues. In nucleotides, the CDR3 is TGTGCCAGCAGTTACGGGACAGGGGAAGGTGGCTACACCTTC. The encoded protein is CASSYGTGEGGYTF.

The chain carries TRBV5-6 and TRBJ1-2, with a possible D match to TRBD1 (5 bases). V was clipped by 2 bases and J by 3 bases, with 8 bases between them. The CDR3 sequence is 13 residues long. CDR1 is SGHDT and CDR2 is YYEEEE in the germline V gene. The CDR3 DNA sequence: TGTGCCAGCAGCTTACAGGAGCACTATGGCTACACCTTC. Translated: CASSLQEHYGYTF.